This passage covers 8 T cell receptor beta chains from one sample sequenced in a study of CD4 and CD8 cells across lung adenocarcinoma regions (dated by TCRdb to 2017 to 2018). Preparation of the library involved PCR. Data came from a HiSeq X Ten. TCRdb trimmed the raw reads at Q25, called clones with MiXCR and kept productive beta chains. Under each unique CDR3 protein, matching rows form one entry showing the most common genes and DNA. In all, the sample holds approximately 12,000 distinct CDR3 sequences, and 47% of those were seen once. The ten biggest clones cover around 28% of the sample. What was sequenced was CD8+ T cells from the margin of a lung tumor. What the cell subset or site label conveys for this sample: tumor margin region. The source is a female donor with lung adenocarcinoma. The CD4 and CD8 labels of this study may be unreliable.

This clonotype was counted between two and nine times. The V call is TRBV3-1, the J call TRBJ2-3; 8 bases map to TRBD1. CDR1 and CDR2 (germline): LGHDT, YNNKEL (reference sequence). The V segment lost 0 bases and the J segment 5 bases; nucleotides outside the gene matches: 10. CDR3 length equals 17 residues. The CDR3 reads CASSQDWGRGQGDTQYF. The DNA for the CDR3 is TGTGCCAGCAGCCAAGATTGGGGCAGGGGGCAGGGAGATACGCAGTATTTT.

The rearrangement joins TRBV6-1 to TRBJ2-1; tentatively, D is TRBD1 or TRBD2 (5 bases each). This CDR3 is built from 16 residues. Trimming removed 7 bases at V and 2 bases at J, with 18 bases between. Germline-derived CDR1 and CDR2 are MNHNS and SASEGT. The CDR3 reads CASTKGVGNAYNEQFF. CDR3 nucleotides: TGTGCCAGCACCAAAGGGGTCGGGAACGCCTACAATGAGCAGTTCTTC.

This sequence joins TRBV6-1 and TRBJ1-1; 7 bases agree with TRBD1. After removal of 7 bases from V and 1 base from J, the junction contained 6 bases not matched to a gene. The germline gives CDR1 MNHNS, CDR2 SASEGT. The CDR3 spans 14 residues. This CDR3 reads CASKQGFRNTEAFF. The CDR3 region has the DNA TGTGCCAGCAAACAGGGGTTCAGGAACACTGAAGCTTTCTTT.

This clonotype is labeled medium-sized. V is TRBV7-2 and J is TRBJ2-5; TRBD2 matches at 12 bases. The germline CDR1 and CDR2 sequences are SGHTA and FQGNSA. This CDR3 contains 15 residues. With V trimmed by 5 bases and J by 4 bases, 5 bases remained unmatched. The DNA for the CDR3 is TGTGCCAGCAGCCTAGGACTAGCGGGACGAGAGACCCAGTACTTC. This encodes CASSLGLAGRETQYF. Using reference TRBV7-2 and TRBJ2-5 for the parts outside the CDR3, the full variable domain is GAGVSQSPSNKVTEKGKDVELRCDPISGHTALYWYRQSLGQGLEFLIYFQGNSAPDKSGLPSDRFSAERTGGSVSTLTIQRTQQEDSAVYLCASSLGLAGRETQYFGPGTRLLVL.

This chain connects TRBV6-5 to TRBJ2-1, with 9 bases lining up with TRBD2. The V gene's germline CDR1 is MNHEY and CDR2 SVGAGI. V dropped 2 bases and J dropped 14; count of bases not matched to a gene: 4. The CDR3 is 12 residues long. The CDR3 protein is CASSYPIAGEFF. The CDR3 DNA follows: TGTGCCAGCAGTTACCCCATAGCGGGAGAGTTCTTC.

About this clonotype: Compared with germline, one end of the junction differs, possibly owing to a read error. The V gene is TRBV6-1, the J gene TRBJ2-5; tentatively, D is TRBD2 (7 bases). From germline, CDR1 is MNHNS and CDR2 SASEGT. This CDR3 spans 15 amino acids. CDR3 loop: CARSGGGRGPETQYF. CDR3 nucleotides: TGTGCCAGGAGTGGAGGAGGGCGGGGGCCAGAGACCCAGTACTTC.

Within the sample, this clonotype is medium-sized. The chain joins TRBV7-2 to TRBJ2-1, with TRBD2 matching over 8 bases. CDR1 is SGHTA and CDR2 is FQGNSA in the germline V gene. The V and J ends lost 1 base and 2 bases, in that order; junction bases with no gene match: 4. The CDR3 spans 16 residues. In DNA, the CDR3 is TGTGCCAGCAGCTTAGTTGTCGGGGGGGCCTACAATGAGCAGTTCTTC. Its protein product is CASSLVVGGAYNEQFF.

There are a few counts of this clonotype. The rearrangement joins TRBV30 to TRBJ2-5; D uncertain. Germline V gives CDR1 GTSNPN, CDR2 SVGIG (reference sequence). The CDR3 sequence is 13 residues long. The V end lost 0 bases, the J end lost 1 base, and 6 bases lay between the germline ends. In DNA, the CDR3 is TGTGCCTGGAGTGTTAGGTCCCAAGAGACCCAGTACTTC. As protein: CAWSVRSQETQYF.